The following is a TCR beta chain sequence with its context. UMI-labeled TRB cDNA libraries were prepared by 5' RACE. Using the 5' RACE reads, TCRdb records one entry per CDR3 protein without DNA. The sample includes about 92,000 distinct CDR3 sequences. The data are from a study of CXCR3-negative and CXCR3-positive naive CD8 T cells. The CDR3 contains 15 residues. Germline lookup yields CDR1 MNHEY and CDR2 SVGAGI. This TCR came from a human donor in good health. Some clones in this sample may be carry-over from other donors' samples. The sample comprised naive CXCR3- CD8+ T cells from blood. Documented subset: CD45RO-CCR7+CD27+CD95- naive CD8+ T cells lacking CXCR3 (TNR3-). This chain links TRBV6-5 with TRBJ2-2; no DNA is available, so the TRBD2 call from TCRdb remains unchecked. CDR3 residues: CASSYSGLATGELFF.